This TCR beta chain was sequenced during a study of cytomegalovirus exposure and HLA in healthy donors. Primers: 60 Vbeta forward and 13 Jbeta reverse. In the original processing: Later, an analysis found approximately 80 million unique TCR beta chains, and 8.5 million to 14 million of these were shared. Clones were read by immunoSEQ multiplex PCR, and TCRdb kept only the in-frame ones, dropping some. That table gives V, J and clone size, and the DNA gave D and trimming. The table has around 110,000 clones, roughly four fifths seen once. On this clone itself: Antigen unknown.

Between the trimmed V and J ends, which lost 5 bases and 14 bases, there was a span of 13 bases. This CDR3 has 12 amino acids. Looked up from germline, CDR1 is SGHAT and CDR2 is FQNNGV. Study findings and constraints: Reported results showed that the classifier diagnosed cytomegalovirus status with high specificity and sensitivity.

The sequence came from a man younger than 40 in good health and CMV-seropositive. The sample consisted of PBMCs. The chain has TRBV11-2 and TRBJ1-6; unclear D gene. Written as DNA, the CDR3 is TGTGCCAGCAGCCTCCCGGGGTGGTCCCTCCACTTT. It codes for CASSLPGWSLHF.